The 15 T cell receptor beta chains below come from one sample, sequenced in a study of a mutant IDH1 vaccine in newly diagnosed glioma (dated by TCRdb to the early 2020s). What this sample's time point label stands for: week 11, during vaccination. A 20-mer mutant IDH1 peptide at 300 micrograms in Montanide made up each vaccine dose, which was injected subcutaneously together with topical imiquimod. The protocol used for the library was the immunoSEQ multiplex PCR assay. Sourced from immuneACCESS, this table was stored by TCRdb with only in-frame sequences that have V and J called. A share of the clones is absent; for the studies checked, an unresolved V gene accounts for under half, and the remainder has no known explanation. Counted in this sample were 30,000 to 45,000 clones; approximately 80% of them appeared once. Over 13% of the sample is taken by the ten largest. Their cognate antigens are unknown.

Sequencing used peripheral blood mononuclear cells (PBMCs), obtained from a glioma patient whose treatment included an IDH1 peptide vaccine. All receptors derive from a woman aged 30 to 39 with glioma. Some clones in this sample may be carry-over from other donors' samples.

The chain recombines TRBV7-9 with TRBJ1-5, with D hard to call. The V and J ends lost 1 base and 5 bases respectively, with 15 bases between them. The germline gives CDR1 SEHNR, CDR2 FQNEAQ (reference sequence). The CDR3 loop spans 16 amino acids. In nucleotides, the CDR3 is TGTGCCAGCAGCTTAGGGGATGGCAGAGAAGATCAGCCCCAGCATTTT. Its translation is CASSLGDGREDQPQHF.

This CDR3 is CASSAGRANYGYTF. The CDR3 DNA is TGTGCCAGCAGCGCCGGGAGGGCCAACTATGGCTACACCTTC. The chain employs TRBV11-3 and TRBJ1-2; D not certain. V was clipped by 5 bases and J by 2 bases, with 12 bases between them. There are 14 residues in the CDR3. Germline V CDR1 and CDR2: SGHNT, YENEEA.

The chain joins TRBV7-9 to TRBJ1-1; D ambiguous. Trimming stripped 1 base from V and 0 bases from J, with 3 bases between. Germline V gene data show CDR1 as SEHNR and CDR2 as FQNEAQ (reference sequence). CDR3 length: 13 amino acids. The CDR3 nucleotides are TGTGCCAGCAGCTTAGGAATGAACACTGAAGCTTTCTTT. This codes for CASSLGMNTEAFF.

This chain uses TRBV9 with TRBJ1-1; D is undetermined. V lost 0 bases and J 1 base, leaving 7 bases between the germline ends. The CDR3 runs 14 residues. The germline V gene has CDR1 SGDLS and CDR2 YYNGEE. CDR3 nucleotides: TGTGCCAGCAGCGTAGGTCGGGGGAACACTGAAGCTTTCTTT. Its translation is CASSVGRGNTEAFF.

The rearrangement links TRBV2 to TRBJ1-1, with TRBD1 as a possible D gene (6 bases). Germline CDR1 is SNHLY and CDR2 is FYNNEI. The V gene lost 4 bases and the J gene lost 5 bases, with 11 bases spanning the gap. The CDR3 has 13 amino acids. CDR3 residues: CASSVGGGTEAFF. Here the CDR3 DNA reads TGTGCCAGCAGTGTAGGGGGGGGGACTGAAGCTTTCTTT.

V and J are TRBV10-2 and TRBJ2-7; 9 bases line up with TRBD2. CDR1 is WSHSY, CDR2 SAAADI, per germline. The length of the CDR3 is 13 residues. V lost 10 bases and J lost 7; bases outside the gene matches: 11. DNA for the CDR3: TGCGCCACGCGACTAGCGGCACACCTTGAGCAGTACTTC. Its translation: CATRLAAHLEQYF.

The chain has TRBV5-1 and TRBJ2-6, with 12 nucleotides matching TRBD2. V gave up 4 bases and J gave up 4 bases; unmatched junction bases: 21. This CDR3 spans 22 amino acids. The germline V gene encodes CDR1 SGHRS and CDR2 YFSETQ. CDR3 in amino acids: CASSLGQGVLAGGGPGANVLTF. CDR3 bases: TGCGCCAGCAGCCTAGGACAGGGTGTACTAGCGGGAGGTGGGCCCGGGGCCAACGTCCTGACTTTC.

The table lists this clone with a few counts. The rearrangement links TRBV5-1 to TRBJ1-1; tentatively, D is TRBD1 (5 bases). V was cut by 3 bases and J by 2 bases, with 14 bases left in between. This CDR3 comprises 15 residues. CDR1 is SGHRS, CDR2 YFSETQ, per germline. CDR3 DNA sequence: TGCGCCAGCAGCTCGGCCGGGGGGTCCAACACTGAAGCTTTCTTT. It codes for CASSSAGGSNTEAFF.

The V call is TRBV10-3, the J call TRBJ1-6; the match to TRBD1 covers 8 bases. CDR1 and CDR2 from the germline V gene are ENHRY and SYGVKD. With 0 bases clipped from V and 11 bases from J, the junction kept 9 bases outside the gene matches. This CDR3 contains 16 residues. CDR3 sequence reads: CAISESTGTGGPPLHF. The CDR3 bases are TGTGCCATCAGTGAGTCGACCGGGACAGGAGGGCCACCCCTCCACTTT.

CDR3: CATSSGRGQPQHF. Written as DNA, the CDR3 is TGTGCCACCAGCAGTGGCCGGGGGCAGCCCCAGCATTTT. This sequence joins TRBV15 and TRBJ1-5; D perhaps matches TRBD1 (5 bases). Germline CDR1 is LNHNV and CDR2 is YYDKDF (reference sequence). This CDR3 contains 13 residues. V gave up 3 bases and J gave up 7 bases, with 10 bases separating them.

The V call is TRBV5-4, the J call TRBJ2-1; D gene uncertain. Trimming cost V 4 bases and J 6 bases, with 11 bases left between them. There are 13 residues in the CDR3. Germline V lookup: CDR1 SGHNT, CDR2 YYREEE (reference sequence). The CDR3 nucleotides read TGTGCCAGCAGCCCTCGACTGGGCAATGAGCAGTTCTTC. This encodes CASSPRLGNEQFF.

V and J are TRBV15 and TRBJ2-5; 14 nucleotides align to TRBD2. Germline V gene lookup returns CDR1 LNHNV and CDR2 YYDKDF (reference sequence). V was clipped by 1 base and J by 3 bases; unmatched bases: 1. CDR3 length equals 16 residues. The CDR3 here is CATSRGGLAGEETQYF. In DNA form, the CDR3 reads TGTGCCACCAGCAGAGGGGGACTAGCGGGAGAAGAGACCCAGTACTTC.

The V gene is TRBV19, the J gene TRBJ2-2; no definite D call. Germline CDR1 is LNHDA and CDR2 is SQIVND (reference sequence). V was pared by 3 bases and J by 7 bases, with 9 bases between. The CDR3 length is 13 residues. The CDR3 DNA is TGTGCCAGTAGTATCCGGACGGGCGGGGAGCTGTTTTTT. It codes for CASSIRTGGELFF. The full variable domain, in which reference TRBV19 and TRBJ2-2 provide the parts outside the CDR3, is DGGITQSPKYLFRKEGQNVTLSCEQNLNHDAMYWYRQDPGQGLRLIYYSQIVNDFQKGDIAEGYSVSREKKESFPLTVTSAQKNPTAFYLCASSIRTGGELFFGEGSRLTVL.

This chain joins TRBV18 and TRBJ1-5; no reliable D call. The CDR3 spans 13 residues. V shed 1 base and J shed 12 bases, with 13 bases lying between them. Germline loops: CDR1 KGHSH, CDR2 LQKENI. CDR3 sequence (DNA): TGTGCCAGCTCACCACAAGCAGACGCGGACCAGCATTTT. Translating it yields CASSPQADADQHF.

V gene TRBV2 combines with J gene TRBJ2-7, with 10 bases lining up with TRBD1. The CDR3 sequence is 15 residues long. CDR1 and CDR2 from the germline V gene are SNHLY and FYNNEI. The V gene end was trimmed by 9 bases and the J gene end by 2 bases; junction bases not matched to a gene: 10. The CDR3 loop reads CASLGRGTGAYEQYF. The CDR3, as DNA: TGTGCCAGTTTAGGTAGGGGGACAGGGGCCTACGAGCAGTACTTC.